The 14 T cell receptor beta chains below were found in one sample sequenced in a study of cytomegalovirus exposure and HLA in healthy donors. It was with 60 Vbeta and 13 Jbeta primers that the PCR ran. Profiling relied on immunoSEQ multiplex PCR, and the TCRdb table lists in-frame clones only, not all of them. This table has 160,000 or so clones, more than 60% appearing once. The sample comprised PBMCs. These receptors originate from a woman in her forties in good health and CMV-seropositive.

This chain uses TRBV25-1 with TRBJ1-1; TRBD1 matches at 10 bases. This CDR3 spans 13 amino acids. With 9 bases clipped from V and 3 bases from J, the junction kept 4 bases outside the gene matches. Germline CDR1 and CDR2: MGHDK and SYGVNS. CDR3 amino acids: CARGTGVHTEAFF. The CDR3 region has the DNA TGTGCCAGAGGGACAGGGGTTCACACTGAAGCTTTCTTT.

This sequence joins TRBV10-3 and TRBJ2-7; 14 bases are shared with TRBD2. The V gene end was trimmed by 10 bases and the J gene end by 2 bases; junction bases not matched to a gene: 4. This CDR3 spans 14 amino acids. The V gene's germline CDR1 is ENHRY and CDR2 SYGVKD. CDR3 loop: CATRTSGGPYEQYF. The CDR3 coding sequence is TGTGCCACCCGGACTAGCGGGGGGCCCTACGAGCAGTACTTC.

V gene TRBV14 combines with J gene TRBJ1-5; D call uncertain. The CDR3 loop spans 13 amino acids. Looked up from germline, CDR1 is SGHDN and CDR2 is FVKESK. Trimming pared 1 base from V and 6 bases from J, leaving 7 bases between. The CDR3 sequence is CASSQGLSQPQHF. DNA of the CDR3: TGTGCCAGCAGCCAAGGACTCTCTCAGCCCCAGCATTTT.

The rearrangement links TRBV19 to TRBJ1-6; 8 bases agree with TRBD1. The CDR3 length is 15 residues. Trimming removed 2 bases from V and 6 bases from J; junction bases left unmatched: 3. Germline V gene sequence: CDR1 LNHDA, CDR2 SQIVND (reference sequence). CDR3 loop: CASSIQTGVNSPLHF. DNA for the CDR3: TGTGCCAGTAGTATACAGACAGGGGTTAATTCACCCCTCCACTTT.

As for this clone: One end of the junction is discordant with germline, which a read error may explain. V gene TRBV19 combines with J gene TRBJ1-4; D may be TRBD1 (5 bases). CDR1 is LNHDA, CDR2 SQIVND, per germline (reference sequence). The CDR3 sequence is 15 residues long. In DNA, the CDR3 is TGTGCCAGCAGTATGCCGTCGGAGGGGACTGGAAAACTGTTTTTT. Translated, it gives CASSMPSEGTGKLFF.

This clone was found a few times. The CDR3 region is CASSIRTSGGYNEQFF. In DNA, the CDR3 is TGTGCCAGTAGTATACGGACTAGCGGGGGGTACAATGAGCAGTTCTTC. The chain recombines TRBV19 with TRBJ2-1, with TRBD2 identical over 14 bases. V lost 2 bases and J lost 4; bases outside the gene matches: 1. From germline, CDR1 is LNHDA and CDR2 SQIVND (reference sequence). The CDR3 covers 16 residues. Filled out from reference TRBV19 and TRBJ2-1, the complete variable domain reads DGGITQSPKYLFRKEGQNVTLSCEQNLNHDAMYWYRQDPGQGLRLIYYSQIVNDFQKGDIAEGYSVSREKKESFPLTVTSAQKNPTAFYLCASSIRTSGGYNEQFFGPGTRLTVL.

The CDR3 nucleotides are TGTGCCCATTGCCCATTGGGGGAGGGGACCCAGTACTTC. This encodes CAHCPLGEGTQYF. V is TRBV30 and J is TRBJ2-5, with 7 bases aligning to TRBD2. Per germline, CDR1 GTSNPN and CDR2 SVGIG (reference sequence). The V gene end was trimmed by 8 bases and the J gene end by 7 bases; junction bases not matched to a gene: 13. The CDR3 is 13 residues long.

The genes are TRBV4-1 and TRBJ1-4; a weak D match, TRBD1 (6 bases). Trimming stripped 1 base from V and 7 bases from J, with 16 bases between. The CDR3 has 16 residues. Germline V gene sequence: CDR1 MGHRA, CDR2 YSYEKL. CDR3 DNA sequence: TGCGCCAGCAGCCAAGCAAGGGGGGCGGGAGGTGAAAAACTGTTTTTT. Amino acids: CASSQARGAGGEKLFF.

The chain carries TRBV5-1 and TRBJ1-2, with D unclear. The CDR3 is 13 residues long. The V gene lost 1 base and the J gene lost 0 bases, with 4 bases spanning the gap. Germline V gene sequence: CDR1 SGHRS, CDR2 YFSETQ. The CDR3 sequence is CASSLTANYGYTF. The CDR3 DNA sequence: TGCGCCAGCAGCTTGACAGCTAACTATGGCTACACCTTC. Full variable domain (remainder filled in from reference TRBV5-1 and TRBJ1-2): KAGVTQTPRYLIKTRGQQVTLSCSPISGHRSVSWYQQTPGQGLQFLFEYFSETQRNKGNFPGRFSGRQFSNSRSEMNVSTLELGDSALYLCASSLTANYGYTFGSGTRLTVV.

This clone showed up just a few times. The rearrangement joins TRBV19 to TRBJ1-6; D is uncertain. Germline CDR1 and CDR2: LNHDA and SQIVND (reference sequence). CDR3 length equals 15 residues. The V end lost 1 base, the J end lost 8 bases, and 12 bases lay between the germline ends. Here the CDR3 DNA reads TGTGCCAGTAGTATAGGACAAGGGAGGGATTCACCCCTCCACTTT. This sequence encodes CASSIGQGRDSPLHF.

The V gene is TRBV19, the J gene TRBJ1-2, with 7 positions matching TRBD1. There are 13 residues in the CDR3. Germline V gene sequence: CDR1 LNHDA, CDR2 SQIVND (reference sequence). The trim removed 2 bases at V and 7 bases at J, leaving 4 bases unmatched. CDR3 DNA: TGTGCCAGTAGTATACTAGGGGGCGGTGGCTACACCTTC. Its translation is CASSILGGGGYTF.

The CDR3 DNA reads TGTGCCAGCTGTCGGGGGTTAACCTATGGCTACACCTTC. It encodes CASCRGLTYGYTF. The J gene is TRBJ1-2, the V gene TRBV2; possibly TRBD1 for D (5 bases). Trimming took 8 bases from V and 4 from J, leaving 14 bases between them. The CDR3 loop spans 13 amino acids. CDR1 and CDR2 (germline): SNHLY, FYNNEI.

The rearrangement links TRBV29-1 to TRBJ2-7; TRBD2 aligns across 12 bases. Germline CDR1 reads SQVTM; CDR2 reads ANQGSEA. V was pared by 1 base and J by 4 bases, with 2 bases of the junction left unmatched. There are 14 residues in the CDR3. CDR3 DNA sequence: TGCAGCGTTGAAGGACTAGCGGGGGAGTACGAGCAGTACTTC. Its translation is CSVEGLAGEYEQYF.

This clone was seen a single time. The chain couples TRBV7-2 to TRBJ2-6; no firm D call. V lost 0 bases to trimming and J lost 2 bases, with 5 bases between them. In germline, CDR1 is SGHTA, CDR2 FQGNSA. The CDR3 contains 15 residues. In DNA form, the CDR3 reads TGTGCCAGCAGCTTAGCTCAGACTGGGGCCAACGTCCTGACTTTC. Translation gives CASSLAQTGANVLTF.